Shown below are 17 T cell receptor beta chains from a single sample sequenced in a study of cytomegalovirus exposure and HLA in healthy donors. The PCR made use of 60 Vbeta and 13 Jbeta primers. Profiling relied on immunoSEQ multiplex PCR, and the TCRdb table lists in-frame clones only, not all of them. The sample carries roughly 90,000 clones, more than 70% recorded once. Sequencing was performed on PBMCs. The source is a man aged 18 to 30 in good health and CMV-seronegative.

A few counts support this clone. The chain links TRBV2 to TRBJ1-5; D gene uncertain. The V end was cut by 2 bases, the J end by 2 bases, with 7 bases between. Germline V lookup: CDR1 SNHLY, CDR2 FYNNEI. CDR3 length equals 14 residues. CDR3 coding DNA: TGTGCCAGCAGTGAAAGGCAGGGCAATCAGCCCCAGCATTTT. Protein: CASSERQGNQPQHF. Based on the CDR3 plus reference TRBV2 and TRBJ1-5, the full variable domain is EPEVTQTPSHQVTQMGQEVILRCVPISNHLYFYWYRQILGQKVEFLVSFYNNEISEKSEIFDDQFSVERPDGSNFTLKIRSTKLEDSAMYFCASSERQGNQPQHFGDGTRLSIL.

The rearrangement uses TRBV19 and TRBJ1-2; D remains ambiguous. Germline CDR1 is LNHDA and CDR2 is SQIVND (reference sequence). The V gene lost 3 bases and the J gene lost 5 bases, with 13 bases spanning the gap. CDR3 length equals 14 residues. This chain's CDR3 is CASSMGRRPYGYTF. The CDR3 coding sequence is TGTGCCAGTAGTATGGGCCGTCGACCATATGGCTACACCTTC.

This chain connects TRBV6-5 to TRBJ2-1, with D perhaps TRBD1 (6 bases). The ends were cut back, 6 bases at V and 8 bases at J, with 14 bases in the middle. Germline V gene data show CDR1 as MNHEY and CDR2 as SVGAGI. The CDR3 has 13 residues. The CDR3 DNA sequence: TGTGCCAGCAGAGTCAGACAGGCGGATGAGCAGTTCTTC. This translates into CASRVRQADEQFF.

This clone has only a few counts. This chain joins TRBV7-2 and TRBJ1-6; D uncertain. Germline CDR1 is SGHTA and CDR2 is FQGNSA. The ends were cut back, 1 base at V and 0 bases at J, with 13 bases in the middle. This CDR3 region has 18 residues. CDR3 in amino acids: CASSLEVHRGSYNSPLHF. Here the CDR3 DNA reads TGTGCCAGCAGCTTAGAGGTCCACCGGGGCTCCTATAATTCACCCCTCCACTTT.

Note on this clone: This same CDR3 is encoded by further DNA sequences in the sample. This chain's CDR3 is CASSQDPRDRGSSYEQYF. The DNA of the CDR3 is TGCGCCAGCAGCCAGGACCCCCGGGACAGGGGAAGCTCCTACGAGCAGTACTTC. The chain links TRBV4-1 to TRBJ2-7; TRBD1 agrees at 10 bases. The CDR3 spans 18 residues. The germline CDR1 and CDR2 sequences are MGHRA and YSYEKL. V gave up 3 bases and J gave up 0 bases; unmatched junction bases: 11.

V and J are TRBV27 and TRBJ2-7, with 10 bases that match TRBD1. This CDR3 has 15 residues. CDR1 and CDR2 (germline): MNHEY, SMNVEV (reference sequence). The ends lost 5 bases at V and 3 bases at J; junction bases unmatched: 7. The CDR3 DNA follows: TGTGCCAGCAGTGATCCGGGACAGGGGAACTACGAGCAGTACTTC. Translated, it gives CASSDPGQGNYEQYF.

This clone was counted a few times. V gene TRBV18 combines with J gene TRBJ2-1, with 9 nucleotides matching TRBD1. V lost 4 bases and J lost 3; bases outside the gene matches: 4. CDR1 and CDR2 (germline): KGHSH, LQKENI. This CDR3 has 15 amino acids. In DNA, the CDR3 is TGTGCCAGCTCACAGACGGGACAGGGCTACAATGAGCAGTTCTTC. Translated, it gives CASSQTGQGYNEQFF.

The V gene is TRBV27, the J gene TRBJ1-1; the match to TRBD1 covers 12 bases. The CDR3 runs to 17 residues. The germline V gene encodes CDR1 MNHEY and CDR2 SMNVEV (reference sequence). J was trimmed by 1 base and V by 3 bases; bases with no gene match: 6. CDR3 amino acids: CASSLGTGGRGNTEAFF. CDR3 sequence (DNA): TGTGCCAGCAGTTTGGGGACAGGGGGCCGAGGGAACACTGAAGCTTTCTTT.

This clone occurred once. The chain uses TRBV5-1 and TRBJ2-3; the D gene is possibly TRBD2 (5 bases). Trimming took 1 base from V and 5 from J, leaving 20 bases between them. Germline V gene lookup returns CDR1 SGHRS and CDR2 YFSETQ. The CDR3 extends over 17 amino acids. The CDR3 DNA is TGCGCCAGCAGCTTGAGAGCGGCCCATGGGGTCGGAGATACGCAGTATTTT. Protein sequence: CASSLRAAHGVGDTQYF.

This chain links TRBV28 with TRBJ2-7; weak D call: TRBD1 (5 bases). Deletions cut 6 bases from V and 0 bases from J, with 12 bases between. Germline V gives CDR1 MDHEN, CDR2 SYDVKM. The CDR3 runs 14 residues. The CDR3: CASRPRQPSYEQYF. In DNA, the CDR3 is TGTGCCAGCAGACCGAGACAGCCCTCCTACGAGCAGTACTTC.

V is TRBV11-1 and J is TRBJ1-6; tentative D call: TRBD1 (5 bases). From germline, CDR1 is SGHAT and CDR2 FQDESV (reference sequence). This CDR3 has 15 residues. Trimming pared 1 base from V and 3 bases from J, leaving 7 bases between. This CDR3 is CASSLDGHYNSPLHF. CDR3 nucleotides: TGTGCCAGCAGCTTAGACGGACACTATAATTCACCCCTCCACTTT.

The CDR3 loop is CASSSQGNTEAFF. CDR3 sequence (DNA): TGTGCCAGCTCATCGCAGGGAAACACTGAAGCTTTCTTT. The chain couples TRBV18 to TRBJ1-1; maybe TRBD1 (5 bases). The CDR3 loop spans 13 amino acids. Trimming stripped 5 bases from V and 2 bases from J, with 9 bases between. Germline V CDR1 and CDR2: KGHSH, LQKENI.

This clone was picked up a small number of times. The genes are TRBV7-2 and TRBJ2-3, with TRBD2 matching over 8 bases. The CDR3 runs to 16 residues. Germline V lookup: CDR1 SGHTA, CDR2 FQGNSA. The trim removed 5 bases at V and 2 bases at J, leaving 9 bases unmatched. The CDR3 DNA is TGTGCCAGCAGCCGTGTCGGGGGGGGGAACACAGATACGCAGTATTTT. It encodes CASSRVGGGNTDTQYF.

V is TRBV7-9 and J is TRBJ1-2, with 9 bases that match TRBD1. The CDR3 runs to 15 residues. Germline loops: CDR1 SEHNR, CDR2 FQNEAQ (reference sequence). V gave up 5 bases and J gave up 2 bases; unmatched junction bases: 6. The CDR3 protein is CASSIRTGENYGYTF. The DNA of the CDR3 is TGTGCCAGCAGCATACGGACAGGGGAAAACTATGGCTACACCTTC.

This rearrangement joins TRBV6-6 to TRBJ1-1, with 7 bases aligning to TRBD1. Germline lookup yields CDR1 MNHNY and CDR2 SVGAGI (reference sequence). With 7 bases clipped from V and 6 bases from J, the junction kept 11 bases outside the gene matches. The CDR3 loop spans 14 amino acids. CDR3 sequence: CASTPGQVKPEAFF. CDR3 bases: TGTGCCAGCACCCCAGGACAGGTGAAACCTGAAGCTTTCTTT.

This clone occurred once. V and J are TRBV29-1 and TRBJ2-3; the D is unclear. The CDR3 covers 12 residues. Trimming stripped 7 bases from V and 6 bases from J, with 14 bases between. Germline assignment: CDR1 SQVTM and CDR2 ANQGSEA. CDR3 loop: CSAAEPRDTQYF. The CDR3 nucleotides are TGCAGCGCCGCCGAGCCCCGCGATACGCAGTATTTT.

With respect to this clone: A junction boundary mismatches the germline segment, possibly from a read error. The rearrangement uses TRBV7-9 and TRBJ1-2; the match to TRBD1 covers 7 bases. Germline V gene data show CDR1 as SEHNR and CDR2 as FQNEAQ (reference sequence). The CDR3 consists of 13 residues. CDR3 DNA sequence: TGTTCCAGCAGCCTAGGGACAGTTTATGGCTACACCTTC. Its translation is CSSSLGTVYGYTF.